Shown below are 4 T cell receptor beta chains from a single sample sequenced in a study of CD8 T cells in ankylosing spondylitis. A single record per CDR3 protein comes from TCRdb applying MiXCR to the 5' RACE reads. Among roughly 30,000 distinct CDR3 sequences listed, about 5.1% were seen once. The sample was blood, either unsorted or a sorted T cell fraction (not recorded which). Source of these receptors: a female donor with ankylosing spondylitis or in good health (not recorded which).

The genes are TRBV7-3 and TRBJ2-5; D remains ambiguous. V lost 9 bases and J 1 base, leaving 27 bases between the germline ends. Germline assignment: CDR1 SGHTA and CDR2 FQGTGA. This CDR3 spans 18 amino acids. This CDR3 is CARVQSPDNQPAQETQYF. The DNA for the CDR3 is TGTGCCAGGGTCCAGTCGCCCGATAATCAACCTGCCCAAGAGACCCAGTACTTC.

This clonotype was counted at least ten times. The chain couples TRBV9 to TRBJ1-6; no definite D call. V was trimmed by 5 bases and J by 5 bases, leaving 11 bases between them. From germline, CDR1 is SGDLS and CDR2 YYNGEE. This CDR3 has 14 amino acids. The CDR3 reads CASRGLADNSPLHF. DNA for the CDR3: TGTGCCAGCAGGGGTTTGGCGGATAATTCACCCCTCCACTTT.

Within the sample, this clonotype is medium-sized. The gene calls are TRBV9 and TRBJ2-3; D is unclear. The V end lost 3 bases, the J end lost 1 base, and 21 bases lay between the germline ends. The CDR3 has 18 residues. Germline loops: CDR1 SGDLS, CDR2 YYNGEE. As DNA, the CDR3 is TGTGCCAGCAGCGCCCGCACCCCATCCCCCGCGGGCACAGATACGCAGTATTTT. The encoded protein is CASSARTPSPAGTDTQYF.

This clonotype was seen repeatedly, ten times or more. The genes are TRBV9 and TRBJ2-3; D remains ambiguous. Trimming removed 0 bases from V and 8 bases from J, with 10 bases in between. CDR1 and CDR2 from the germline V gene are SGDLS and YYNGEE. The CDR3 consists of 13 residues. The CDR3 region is CASSVETSLTQYF. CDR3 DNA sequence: TGTGCCAGCAGCGTAGAAACCTCCCTTACGCAGTATTTT.